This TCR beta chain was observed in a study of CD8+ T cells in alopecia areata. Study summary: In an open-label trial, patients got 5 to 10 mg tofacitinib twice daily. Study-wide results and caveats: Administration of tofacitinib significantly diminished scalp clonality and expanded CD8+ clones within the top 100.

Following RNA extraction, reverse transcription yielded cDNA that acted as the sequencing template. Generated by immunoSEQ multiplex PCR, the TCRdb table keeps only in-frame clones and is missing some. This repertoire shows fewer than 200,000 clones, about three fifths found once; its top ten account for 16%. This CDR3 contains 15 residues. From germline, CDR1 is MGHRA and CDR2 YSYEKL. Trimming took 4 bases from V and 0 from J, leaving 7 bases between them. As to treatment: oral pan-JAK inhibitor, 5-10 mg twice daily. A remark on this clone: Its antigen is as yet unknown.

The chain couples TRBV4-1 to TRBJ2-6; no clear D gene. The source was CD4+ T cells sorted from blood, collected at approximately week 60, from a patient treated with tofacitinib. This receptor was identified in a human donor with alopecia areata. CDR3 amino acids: CASSPHISGANVLTF. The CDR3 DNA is TGCGCCAGCAGCCCACACATCTCTGGGGCCAACGTCCTGACTTTC.